The 25 T cell receptor beta chains below come from one sample, sequenced in a study of control samples from healthy donors and cancer patients. Sequencing used immunoSEQ multiplex PCR; TCRdb keeps in-frame clones, though not all of them. The sample holds 84,000 or so clones; around 84% are singletons and the top ten take approximately 10%. Sequences were obtained from PBMCs. These receptors originate from a man in his 60s with head and neck cancer.

V gene TRBV3-1 (or the pseudogene TRBV3-2) combines with J gene TRBJ1-3, with 8 bases identical to TRBD1. The germline CDR1 and CDR2 sequences are LGHDT and YNNKEL (reference sequence). The CDR3 sequence is 16 residues long. V trimming: 5 bases; J trimming: 8 bases; junction bases outside the gene matches: 14. CDR3 sequence: CASSLYSGRGQDTIYF. CDR3 in DNA: TGTGCCAGCAGCTTATATTCCGGCAGGGGGCAAGACACCATATATTTT.

V and J are TRBV30 and TRBJ1-1, with 7 bases matching TRBD1. Trimming at V came to 8 bases and at J to 3 bases, leaving 9 bases not matched to a gene. The germline V gene encodes CDR1 GTSNPN and CDR2 SVGIG (reference sequence). CDR3 size: 13 residues. The chain's CDR3 is CAQSTGDDTEAFF. The CDR3 DNA reads TGTGCCCAATCTACAGGGGACGACACTGAAGCTTTCTTT.

V usage is TRBV21-1 and J usage is TRBJ2-1; the DNA was not used to check the table's D call, TRBD1. TRBV21-1 is a documented pseudogene. The CDR3 spans 18 residues. DNA for the CDR3: TGTGCCAGCAGCAAAGTTTACGTTTGGGCAGGGTCCTACAATGAGCAGTTCTTC. Its protein is CASSKVYVWAGSYNEQFF.

This rearrangement joins TRBV5-4 to TRBJ2-1, with TRBD2 as a possible D gene (6 bases). This CDR3 is built from 18 residues. V was shortened by 4 bases and J by 7 bases, with 27 bases between the two germline ends. Germline loops: CDR1 SGHNT, CDR2 YYREEE (reference sequence). This chain's CDR3 is CASSLGLAGRTGANEQFF. The CDR3 coding sequence is TGTGCCAGCAGCCTGGGATTGGCGGGACGTACAGGCGCAAATGAGCAGTTCTTC.

The chain is built from TRBV7-9 and TRBJ2-5, with TRBD2 matching over 10 bases. Germline lookup yields CDR1 SEHNR and CDR2 FQNEAQ (reference sequence). The CDR3 is made up of 14 amino acids. J lost 2 bases, V lost 5 bases, and 2 bases had no gene match. The CDR3 DNA reads TGTGCCAGCAGCCAACTAGCGGGGCAAGAGACCCAGTACTTC. Protein sequence: CASSQLAGQETQYF. Variable domain in full (rest from reference TRBV7-9 and TRBJ2-5): DTGVSQNPRHKITKRGQNVTFRCDPISEHNRLYWYRQTLGQGPEFLTYFQNEAQLEKSRLLSDRFSAERPKGSFSTLEIQRTEQGDSAMYLCASSQLAGQETQYFGPGTRLLVL.

The chain carries TRBV12-3 or TRBV12-4 and TRBJ2-5; D gene ambiguous. V was shortened by 6 bases and J by 5 bases, with 10 bases between the two germline ends. There are 12 residues in the CDR3. DNA for the CDR3: TGTGCCAGCAGCTCCACGGGTGAGACCCAGTACTTC. This encodes CASSSTGETQYF.

The chain recombines TRBV18 with TRBJ2-5, with 8 bases fitting TRBD1. CDR1 and CDR2 from the germline V gene are KGHSH and LQKENI. Losses at the gene ends were 4 bases for V and 3 bases for J; bases not matched to a gene: 7. CDR3 length: 15 amino acids. The CDR3 DNA sequence: TGTGCCAGCTCACAGTCCGGGACAGGAGAAGAGACCCAGTACTTC. Its protein product is CASSQSGTGEETQYF.

This clone turned up a few times. The V and J genes are TRBV2 and TRBJ2-1; TRBD2 agrees at 10 bases. V dropped 7 bases and J dropped 0; count of bases not matched to a gene: 6. The CDR3 runs to 16 residues. Germline V lookup: CDR1 SNHLY, CDR2 FYNNEI. The CDR3 spells CASKVAGGLSYNEQFF. CDR3 in DNA: TGTGCCAGCAAAGTAGCGGGAGGACTCTCCTACAATGAGCAGTTCTTC.

The rearrangement uses TRBV5-5 and TRBJ1-5; D possibly corresponds to TRBD1 (5 bases). V gave up 2 bases and J gave up 0 bases, with 9 bases separating them. This CDR3 is built from 15 residues. Looked up from germline, CDR1 is SGHKS and CDR2 is YYEKEE (reference sequence). CDR3 in DNA: TGTGCCAGCAGCTTCGACAGCTATAGCAATCAGCCCCAGCATTTT. Encoded protein: CASSFDSYSNQPQHF.

The V call is TRBV25-1, the J call TRBJ1-6; D is perhaps TRBD1 (6 bases). V lost 3 bases and J lost 7, with 16 bases in between. From germline, CDR1 is MGHDK and CDR2 SYGVNS. The CDR3 consists of 16 residues. Here the CDR3 reads CASSDMGRGLNSPLHF. The CDR3 DNA is TGTGCCAGCAGTGATATGGGACGGGGGCTAAATTCACCCCTCCACTTT.

The rearrangement joins TRBV30 to TRBJ2-3; TRBD2 is a possible D gene (5 bases). The CDR3 is 13 residues long. Trimming took off 8 bases at V and 0 bases at J, with 12 bases between the two ends. Germline V gene data show CDR1 as GTSNPN and CDR2 as SVGIG (reference sequence). CDR3 amino acids: CAEGGVSTDTQYF. DNA of the CDR3: TGTGCCGAGGGTGGGGTTAGCACAGATACGCAGTATTTT.

The rearrangement joins TRBV6-6 to TRBJ2-1; the match to TRBD1 covers 7 bases. Germline trimming cut 6 bases from V and 7 bases from J; bases unmatched to any gene: 9. This CDR3 is built from 14 residues. Per the germline V gene, CDR1 is MNHNY and CDR2 is SVGAGI (reference sequence). CDR3 region: CASSLQGLGNEQFF. Written as DNA, the CDR3 is TGTGCCAGCAGCCTACAGGGGTTGGGAAATGAGCAGTTCTTC.

The chain uses TRBV5-1 and TRBJ2-7; 9 nucleotides line up with TRBD1. Trimming removed 4 bases from V and 4 bases from J; junction bases left unmatched: 9. Germline V gene lookup returns CDR1 SGHRS and CDR2 YFSETQ. The CDR3 totals 15 residues. The CDR3 is CASSTGQGPWYEQYF. The CDR3, as DNA: TGCGCCAGCAGCACAGGACAGGGGCCATGGTACGAGCAGTACTTC.

The J gene is TRBJ1-3, the V gene TRBV28, with unresolved D. This CDR3 region has 17 residues. The germline gives CDR1 MDHEN, CDR2 SYDVKM. Between the trimmed V and J ends, which lost 3 bases and 6 bases, there was a span of 21 bases. The DNA for the CDR3 is TGTGCCAGCAGTTTGTGGACTTTGCGGCGGAAGGAAAACACCATATATTTT. This sequence encodes CASSLWTLRRKENTIYF.

This rearrangement joins TRBV4-1 to TRBJ2-1; a weak D match, TRBD1 (5 bases). Trimming stripped 4 bases from V and 4 bases from J, with 11 bases between. Germline CDR1 and CDR2: MGHRA and YSYEKL. The CDR3 consists of 14 residues. The CDR3: CASSRQDKYNEQFF. CDR3 sequence (DNA): TGCGCCAGCAGCCGCCAGGACAAATACAATGAGCAGTTCTTC.

The chain combines TRBV2 with TRBJ2-3; D may be TRBD2 (5 bases). The V end lost 7 bases, the J end lost 0 bases, and 8 bases lay between the germline ends. The CDR3 totals 13 residues. The V gene's germline CDR1 is SNHLY and CDR2 FYNNEI. The CDR3 nucleotides read TGTGCCAGCATAGGACTTAGCACAGATACGCAGTATTTT. Translation: CASIGLSTDTQYF.

This chain joins TRBV20-1 and TRBJ2-5; D tentatively fits TRBD1 or TRBD2 (5 bases each). The CDR3 is made up of 11 amino acids. V shed 6 bases and J shed 5 bases, with 10 bases lying between them. Germline CDR1 is DFQATT and CDR2 is SNEGSKA (reference sequence). DNA of the CDR3: TGCAGTGCCCAAGGGGAGGAGACCCAGTACTTC. Amino acids: CSAQGEETQYF.

The CDR3 spells CASNLGTGTEQYF. For the CDR3, the DNA is TGTGCCAGTAACCTGGGGACAGGGACCGAGCAGTACTTC. V is TRBV19 and J is TRBJ2-7; 9 positions agree with TRBD1. The CDR3 is made up of 13 amino acids. Germline lookup yields CDR1 LNHDA and CDR2 SQIVND (reference sequence). Trimming cost V 7 bases and J 6 bases; bases outside gene matches: 7.

The chain carries TRBV30 and TRBJ2-7; 7 bases are shared with TRBD1. This CDR3 is built from 14 residues. Germline assignment: CDR1 GTSNPN and CDR2 SVGIG (reference sequence). The V segment lost 5 bases and the J segment 3 bases; nucleotides outside the gene matches: 10. The chain's CDR3 is CAWGDRDRRYEQYF. DNA of the CDR3: TGTGCCTGGGGGGACCGGGACAGACGCTACGAGCAGTACTTC.

The rearrangement joins TRBV29-1 to TRBJ1-1, with 8 bases identical to TRBD1. V lost 7 bases to trimming and J lost 6 bases; unmatched junction nucleotides: 16. This CDR3 comprises 15 residues. The germline V gene encodes CDR1 SQVTM and CDR2 ANQGSEA. CDR3 sequence reads: CSAMTLTGARAEAFF. Here the CDR3 DNA reads TGCAGCGCTATGACGTTGACAGGGGCCCGTGCTGAAGCTTTCTTT.

This chain links TRBV20-1 with TRBJ1-1; D not resolved. V was trimmed by 8 bases and J by 1 base, leaving 8 bases between them. The germline gives CDR1 DFQATT, CDR2 SNEGSKA (reference sequence). CDR3 length equals 11 residues. CDR3 loop: CSPRPNTEAFF. The CDR3 DNA sequence: TGCAGTCCCAGGCCGAACACTGAAGCTTTCTTT.

This chain uses TRBV28 with TRBJ2-5; D is ambiguous. Trimming removed 7 bases from V and 2 bases from J, with 8 bases in between. The germline CDR1 and CDR2 sequences are MDHEN and SYDVKM. CDR3 length: 12 amino acids. The CDR3 coding sequence is TGTGCCAGCATGGAGCTTCAAGAGACCCAGTACTTC. Its translation: CASMELQETQYF.

V gene TRBV24-1 combines with J gene TRBJ2-2; 7 positions agree with TRBD1. The CDR3 is 16 amino acids. Germline trimming cut 5 bases from V and 5 bases from J; bases unmatched to any gene: 10. Germline loops: CDR1 KGHDR, CDR2 SFDVKD. The CDR3 DNA follows: TGTGCCACCAGTGCCGGACAGGCGCGTGGAACCGGGGAGCTGTTTTTT. Translated, it gives CATSAGQARGTGELFF.

The rearrangement uses TRBV29-1 and TRBJ2-3; D is unclear. V was clipped by 8 bases and J by 5 bases, with 14 bases between them. Germline V lookup: CDR1 SQVTM, CDR2 ANQGSEA. There are 12 residues in the CDR3. Written as DNA, the CDR3 is TGCAGCATCCGGACGGGCAAAGATACGCAGTATTTT. This gives the protein CSIRTGKDTQYF.

The chain links TRBV6-5 to TRBJ2-7; a possible D gene is TRBD2 (5 bases). Germline-derived CDR1 and CDR2 are MNHEY and SVGAGI. Trimming took off 4 bases at V and 6 bases at J, with 13 bases between the two ends. This CDR3 is 13 amino acids long. CDR3 sequence reads: CASSSSGKSEQYF. The CDR3 DNA is TGTGCCAGCAGTTCTTCCGGGAAGAGCGAGCAGTACTTC.